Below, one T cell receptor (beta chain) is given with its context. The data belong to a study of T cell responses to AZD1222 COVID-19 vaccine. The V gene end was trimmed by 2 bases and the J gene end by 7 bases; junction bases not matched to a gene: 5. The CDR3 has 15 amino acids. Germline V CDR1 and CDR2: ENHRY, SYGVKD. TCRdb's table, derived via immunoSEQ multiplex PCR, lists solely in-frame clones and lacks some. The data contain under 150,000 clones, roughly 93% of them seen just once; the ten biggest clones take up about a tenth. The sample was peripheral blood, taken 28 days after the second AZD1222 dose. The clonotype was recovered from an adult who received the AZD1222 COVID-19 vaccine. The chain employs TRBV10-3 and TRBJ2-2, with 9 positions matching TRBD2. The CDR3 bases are TGTGCCATCAGTGAGCTAGCGGGGATGAACGGGGAGCTGTTTTTT. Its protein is CAISELAGMNGELFF.